Each of the 13 T cell receptor beta chains below was sequenced from the same sample in a study of T cells in Graves' hyperthyroidism and ophthalmopathy. Regions amplified from RNA transcripts were the TCR beta CDR3 regions. Researchers ran a first-round RT-PCR on the TCR CDR3 using the HTBI primer set. MiXCR was run by TCRdb on the multiplex PCR reads, yielding one entry per CDR3 protein. The table records some 210,000 distinct CDR3 sequences, 17% of them present only once. What was sequenced was blood. The origin of the receptors is a man aged 50-59 years with Graves' hyperthyroidism.

This clonotype was seen repeatedly, ten times or more. The V call is TRBV11-2, the J call TRBJ2-3; 10 nucleotides line up with TRBD2. This CDR3 is built from 16 residues. Losses at the gene ends were 1 base for V and 3 bases for J; bases not matched to a gene: 4. Germline-derived CDR1 and CDR2 are SGHAT and FQNNGV. CDR3 nucleotides: TGTGCCAGCAGCTTAGGAGCGGGAGGGAAGACAGATACGCAGTATTTT. This codes for CASSLGAGGKTDTQYF.

This clonotype appeared a few times. The rearrangement uses TRBV20-1 and TRBJ2-3; TRBD2 aligns across 12 bases. Looked up from germline, CDR1 is DFQATT and CDR2 is SNEGSKA (reference sequence). Trimming cost V 5 bases and J 3 bases; bases outside gene matches: 6. There are 15 residues in the CDR3. CDR3 nucleotides: TGCAGTGCTCAAAGACTAGCGGGGGATACAGATACGCAGTATTTT. This codes for CSAQRLAGDTDTQYF.

This clonotype was counted many times. This chain joins TRBV6-1 and TRBJ2-3; TRBD2 matches 7 bases. Germline V gene data show CDR1 as MNHNS and CDR2 as SASEGT. J gave up 3 bases and V 5 bases, and 20 bases lay outside the gene matches. The CDR3 extends over 19 amino acids. CDR3 loop: CASSPGTPAAGVWTDTQYF. The CDR3 DNA sequence: TGTGCCAGCAGTCCCGGGACTCCCGCTGCGGGAGTGTGGACAGATACGCAGTATTTT.

This clonotype was counted between two and nine times. The chain uses TRBV5-1 and TRBJ1-1; 11 nucleotides agree with TRBD1. CDR3 size: 17 residues. J lost 11 bases, V lost 2 bases, and 17 bases had no gene match. Germline V gene data show CDR1 as SGHRS and CDR2 as YFSETQ. CDR3 sequence (DNA): TGCGCCAGCAGCTTAGCCTCCTCCTCCGGGACAGGGGGTTTGGCTTTCTTT. This sequence encodes CASSLASSSGTGGLAFF.

This sequence joins TRBV28 and TRBJ2-5; D might be TRBD1 (5 bases). CDR3 length: 14 amino acids. The germline gives CDR1 MDHEN, CDR2 SYDVKM. The V end was cut by 3 bases, the J end by 1 base, with 9 bases between. This CDR3 is CASSFFDSQETQYF. In nucleotides, the CDR3 is TGTGCCAGCAGTTTTTTCGACAGCCAAGAGACCCAGTACTTC. Together with reference TRBV28 and TRBJ2-5, the CDR3 gives the full variable domain: DVKVTQSSRYLVKRTGEKVFLECVQDMDHENMFWYRQDPGLGLRLIYFSYDVKMKEKGDIPEGYSVSREKKERFSLILESASTNQTSMYLCASSFFDSQETQYFGPGTRLLVL.

The rearrangement uses TRBV3-1 and TRBJ2-5, with D possibly TRBD2 on 5 matching bases. From germline, CDR1 is LGHDT and CDR2 YNNKEL (reference sequence). V dropped 4 bases and J dropped 1 base, with 16 bases sitting between them. The CDR3 has 16 amino acids. The CDR3 spells CASSLARAEIQETQYF. CDR3 nucleotides: TGTGCCAGCAGCCTTGCACGAGCGGAGATCCAAGAGACCCAGTACTTC.

This clonotype has ten or more counts. The V and J genes are TRBV12-3 or TRBV12-4 and TRBJ2-1; TRBD2 aligns across 10 bases. The CDR3 runs to 14 residues. V lost 2 bases to trimming and J lost 7 bases; unmatched junction nucleotides: 2. CDR3 sequence: CASSLLAGANEQFF. Written as DNA, the CDR3 is TGTGCCAGCAGTTTACTAGCGGGAGCTAATGAGCAGTTCTTC.

A few counts support this clonotype. The rearrangement links TRBV2 to TRBJ2-6, with a weak D call TRBD1 (5 bases). This CDR3 spans 15 amino acids. In germline, CDR1 is SNHLY, CDR2 FYNNEI. The V end was cut by 6 bases, the J end by 0 bases, with 9 bases between. CDR3 protein: CASRDISSGANVLTF. The CDR3, as DNA: TGTGCCAGCAGGGACATCAGCTCTGGGGCCAACGTCCTGACTTTC.

In its sample, this clonotype was seen many times. V and J are TRBV11-2 and TRBJ2-3; 10 nucleotides agree with TRBD2. The CDR3 consists of 21 residues. V was clipped by 0 bases and J by 4 bases; unmatched bases: 19. Germline V CDR1 and CDR2: SGHAT, FQNNGV. CDR3 nucleotides: TGTGCCAGCAGCTTAGAAGGCAGGGGGCGCCGGGCTAGCGGGAGTGCAGATACGCAGTATTTT. Its protein is CASSLEGRGRRASGSADTQYF.

This clonotype was detected many times. The CDR3 DNA follows: TGTGCCAGCAGCTTACGGGACAGCACTAGCACAGATACGCAGTATTTT. Protein product: CASSLRDSTSTDTQYF. The rearrangement uses TRBV11-2 and TRBJ2-3; 7 bases are shared with TRBD1. This CDR3 is built from 16 residues. The V segment lost 2 bases and the J segment 0 bases; nucleotides outside the gene matches: 5. Per germline, CDR1 SGHAT and CDR2 FQNNGV.

Ten or more counts support this clonotype. The rearrangement links TRBV18 to TRBJ1-2; D is undetermined. Between the trimmed V and J ends, which lost 2 bases and 3 bases, there was a span of 10 bases. This CDR3 has 14 amino acids. Germline-derived CDR1 and CDR2 are KGHSH and LQKENI. The CDR3, as DNA: TGTGCCAGCTCACCAACGGGGTCTGACTATGGCTACACCTTC. Its translation is CASSPTGSDYGYTF.

This clonotype has a handful of counts. V and J are TRBV6-1 and TRBJ1-2; a weak D match, TRBD1 (5 bases). Germline V CDR1 and CDR2: MNHNS, SASEGT. V was shortened by 7 bases and J by 4 bases, with 13 bases between the two germline ends. The CDR3 sequence is 13 residues long. The CDR3 region is CASIIGGGYGYTF. CDR3 in DNA: TGTGCCAGCATTATTGGGGGTGGCTATGGCTACACCTTC.

This clonotype turned up a few times. This chain connects TRBV28 to TRBJ1-4; possibly TRBD1 for D (6 bases). V lost 9 bases, J lost 4 bases, and 15 bases lay in between. The CDR3 length is 14 residues. CDR1 and CDR2 (germline): MDHEN, SYDVKM. The CDR3: CASTFRDNNEKLFF. As DNA, the CDR3 is TGTGCCAGTACCTTTCGGGACAATAATGAAAAACTGTTTTTT.